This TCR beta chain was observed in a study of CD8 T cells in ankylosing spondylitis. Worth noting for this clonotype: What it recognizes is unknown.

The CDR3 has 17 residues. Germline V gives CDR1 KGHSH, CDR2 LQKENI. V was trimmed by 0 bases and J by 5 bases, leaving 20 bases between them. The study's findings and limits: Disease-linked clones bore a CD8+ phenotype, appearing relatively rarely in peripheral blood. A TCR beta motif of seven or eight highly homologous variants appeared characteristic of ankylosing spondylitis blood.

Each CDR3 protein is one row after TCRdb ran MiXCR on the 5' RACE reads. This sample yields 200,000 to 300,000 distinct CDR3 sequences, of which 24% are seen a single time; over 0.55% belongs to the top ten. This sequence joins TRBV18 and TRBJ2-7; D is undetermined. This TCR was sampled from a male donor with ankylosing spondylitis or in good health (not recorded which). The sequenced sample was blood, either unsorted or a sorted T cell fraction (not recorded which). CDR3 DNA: TGTGCCAGCTCACCACCAGGTACAGCCGCCTTGAGCCACGAGCAGTACTTC. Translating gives CASSPPGTAALSHEQYF.